The clone carrying this T cell receptor (beta chain) was seen a single time. These data belong to a study of technical replicates of blood from a handful of donors. Some clones are missing from TCRdb's copy, which holds only in-frame ones; the method was immunoSEQ multiplex PCR. Here the sample spans about 75,000 clones, over 80% being singletons. Germline CDR1 WNHNN, CDR2 SYGVQD (reference sequence). The V gene lost 6 bases and the J gene lost 3 bases, with 18 bases spanning the gap. This CDR3 has 15 residues. V usage is TRBV10-1 and J usage is TRBJ2-7; possible D gene TRBD1, 6 bases. This sequence originates from a human donor in good health. Material: T cells isolated from PBMCs. This CDR3 reads CASRGKRQVCYEQYF. As DNA, the CDR3 is TGCGCCAGCAGGGGAAAAAGACAGGTCTGCTACGAGCAGTACTTC.